This T cell receptor beta chain was found in a study of CD8+CD57+ T cells in acquired aplastic anemia. Flow cytometry had shown expanded CD8+CD57+ cells in the patients chosen for sequencing. Profiling that covered TCR beta VDJ and CDR3 relied on genomic DNA as its template. One entry per CDR3 protein, called by TCRdb with MiXCR from the reads. The sample has roughly 190,000 distinct CDR3 sequences, 40% to 50% seen once. This clonotype was counted at least ten times. The germline gives CDR1 DFQATT, CDR2 SNEGSKA (reference sequence). Losses at the gene ends were 6 bases for V and 4 bases for J; bases not matched to a gene: 3. This CDR3 has 12 residues.

The clonotype comes from a human donor with aplastic anemia. Sequencing was performed on sorted CD4+, CD8+, or CD8+CD57+ T cells (not recorded which) from PBMCs. The J gene is TRBJ2-7, the V gene TRBV20-1, with 10 bases fitting TRBD1. The DNA for the CDR3 is TGCAGTGCGAGACAGGGGGCTTACGAGCAGTACTTC. As protein: CSARQGAYEQYF.